What follows are 8 T cell receptor beta chains derived from one specimen sequenced in a study of T cells in Graves' hyperthyroidism and ophthalmopathy. TCR beta CDR3 regions were amplified from RNA transcripts. The TCR CDR3 first-round RT-PCR relied on the HTBI primer set. In TCRdb, the multiplex PCR reads were re-called with MiXCR into one record per CDR3 protein. Among fewer than 750,000 distinct CDR3 sequences, about half were seen once, and the ten largest hold about 8.3%. What was sequenced was peripheral blood or thyroid tissue (not recorded which). The receptors derive from a woman aged 18-30 years with Graves' hyperthyroidism.

This clonotype was counted at least ten times. The rearrangement links TRBV5-5 to TRBJ2-2; TRBD1 agrees at 9 bases. Trimming removed 4 bases from V and 3 bases from J; junction bases left unmatched: 4. Germline CDR1 and CDR2: SGHKS and YYEKEE (reference sequence). The CDR3 runs to 15 residues. CDR3: CASSRRDRDTGELFF. CDR3 nucleotides: TGTGCCAGCAGCCGTCGGGACAGGGACACCGGGGAGCTGTTTTTT.

The table lists this clonotype with many counts. The chain couples TRBV29-1 to TRBJ2-5, with TRBD2 identical over 12 bases. V dropped 7 bases and J dropped 2; count of bases not matched to a gene: 5. The CDR3 extends over 14 amino acids. The germline V gene has CDR1 SQVTM and CDR2 ANQGSEA. The CDR3 DNA reads TGCAGCGGAGGACTAGCGGGGAAACAAGAGACCCAGTACTTC. Translating it yields CSGGLAGKQETQYF.

The sample holds a few counts of this clonotype. The chain joins TRBV6-2 or TRBV6-3 to TRBJ1-1; unclear D gene. The ends were cut back, 4 bases at V and 0 bases at J, with 12 bases in the middle. From germline, CDR1 is MNHEY and CDR2 SVGEGT. This CDR3 is built from 15 residues. The CDR3 sequence: CASSLRTEMNTEAFF. The CDR3 nucleotides read TGTGCCAGCAGTTTGCGGACCGAGATGAACACTGAAGCTTTCTTT.

In this sample, this clonotype turned up many times. The rearrangement joins TRBV12-3 or TRBV12-4 to TRBJ1-6; D unresolved. The germline V and J ends were trimmed by 5 bases and 8 bases, with 13 bases remaining between them. CDR3 length: 14 residues. For the CDR3, the DNA is TGTGCCAGCAGTCTTTCGCCCGGGGATTCACCCCTCCACTTT. It encodes CASSLSPGDSPLHF.

The rearrangement joins TRBV20-1 to TRBJ1-1, with unresolved D. This CDR3 contains 11 residues. Germline-derived CDR1 and CDR2 are DFQATT and SNEGSKA (reference sequence). V lost 7 bases and J lost 2, with 8 bases in between. In DNA, the CDR3 is TGCAGTGACTCGGACAACACTGAAGCTTTCTTT. Its translation: CSDSDNTEAFF.

This clonotype was observed once. A junction end diverges from the germline sequence, so it may reflect a read error. The chain has TRBV7-2 and TRBJ2-7; TRBD1 aligns across 8 bases. This CDR3 has 17 amino acids. Germline CDR1 is SGHTA and CDR2 is FQGNSA. Here the CDR3 DNA reads TGTGCCAGCAGCCAACCCTTCCGGGACAGGATTCCCTACGAGCGGTACTTC. It yields the protein CASSQPFRDRIPYERYF.

The count of this clonotype is one. The chain has TRBV29-1 and TRBJ2-2; D is ambiguous. Germline V CDR1 and CDR2: SQVTM, ANQGSEA. This CDR3 is built from 13 residues. The V end lost 4 bases, the J end lost 2 bases, and 8 bases lay between the germline ends. The CDR3 DNA reads TGCAGCGTTGTCTCTGGAAACACCGGGGAGCTGTTTTTT. It encodes CSVVSGNTGELFF.

This clonotype was seen more than once but under ten times. The chain combines TRBV2 with TRBJ2-5; 13 bases fit TRBD2. V shed 4 bases and J 1 base; nucleotides not matched to a gene: 3. This CDR3 is built from 16 residues. Germline assignment: CDR1 SNHLY and CDR2 FYNNEI. In DNA, the CDR3 is TGTGCCAGCAGTGGGACTAGCGGGAGCTTCCAAGAGACCCAGTACTTC. Translation gives CASSGTSGSFQETQYF.